The clone carrying this T cell receptor (beta chain) was seen a few times. What it binds is unknown. The V and J ends lost 4 bases and 6 bases, in that order; junction bases with no gene match: 16. Germline V lookup: CDR1 SEHNR, CDR2 FQNEAQ (reference sequence). This CDR3 is built from 18 residues. The data derive from a study of glioma-infiltrating T cells. Study-level findings and limits: Gliomas, especially low-grade, showed above-expected tissue-blood divergence; non-neoplastic patients showed below.

The iRepertoire nested amplicon-rescue multiplex PCR amplified TCR alpha and beta CDR3s from RNA. Using its own MiXCR run on the multiplex PCR reads, TCRdb lists one record per CDR3 protein. The sample carries approximately 140,000 distinct CDR3 sequences, more than 20% recorded once. The chain carries TRBV7-9 and TRBJ2-3, with 10 bases identical to TRBD1. The TCR sequence derives from a human donor with low-grade glioma or glioblastoma, undergoing nonglioma brain surgery, or in good health (not recorded which). Sequenced sample: glioma tissue, nonneoplastic brain tissue, or PBMCs (not recorded which). The CDR3 region is CASSSLYRDRGLSDTQYF. DNA of the CDR3: TGTGCCAGCAGCTCCCTTTACCGGGACAGGGGTTTGTCCGATACGCAGTATTTT.